Detailed here is one TCR beta chain. Its antigen remains unknown. The CDR3 contains 15 residues. From germline, CDR1 is MNHEY and CDR2 SVGAGI. Trimming at V came to 6 bases and at J to 5 bases, leaving 8 bases not matched to a gene. The entry originates in a study of cytomegalovirus exposure and HLA in healthy donors. Study observations and caveats: Earlier analysis looked at TCR beta V segments, and most were productive about 87% or about 30% of the time. Later, an analysis showed that TCR beta chains associated with HLA were more clonally expanded than others that were equally common.

PCR amplification relied on 60 Vbeta primers (plus 13 Jbeta primers). Original data processing: Later, 80 million or so unique TCR beta chains were counted in an analysis, and about 10 million of them were shared. Sequencing was performed with immunoSEQ multiplex PCR; in TCRdb, only in-frame clones are kept and a portion is missing. V, J and clone size derive from that table, while D and trimming were established from the DNA sequence. The table lists over 100,000 clones. Sequenced sample: PBMCs. The receptor was derived from a young man in good health and CMV-seronegative. This chain connects TRBV6-5 to TRBJ2-1; 9 nucleotides match TRBD2. The CDR3 DNA follows: TGTGCCAGCAGCCCGGGACTAGCAGCAAACAATGAGCAGTTCTTC. This translates into CASSPGLAANNEQFF.